The 19 T cell receptor beta chains below come from one sample, sequenced in a study of blood T cells in healthy people across ages. A second PCR of roughly 7 to 11 cycles used a sample-barcoded 5' primer and a J-beta primer mix. TCRdb reprocessed the 5' RACE reads via MiXCR and lists one record per CDR3 protein. The sample holds over 950,000 distinct CDR3 sequences, around two fifths seen once. The sample consisted of blood. Source of these receptors: a man aged 18 to 30 in good health.

This chain uses TRBV7-9 with TRBJ1-2; 11 positions match TRBD1. The CDR3 is made up of 16 amino acids. V lost 5 bases to trimming and J lost 4 bases; unmatched junction nucleotides: 9. Per the germline V gene, CDR1 is SEHNR and CDR2 is FQNEAQ (reference sequence). This chain's CDR3 is CASSPSDRGPPYGYTF. In DNA, the CDR3 is TGTGCCAGCAGCCCGTCGGACAGGGGGCCCCCCTATGGCTACACCTTC.

The gene calls are TRBV29-1 and TRBJ2-5; D is undetermined. The end of the DNA is better explained by TRBJ2-1, so the J call may be wrong. This CDR3 has 14 amino acids. Germline V lookup: CDR1 SQVTM, CDR2 ANQGSEA. DNA of the CDR3: TGCAGCGTTGAAAACGGCTGGAACCAAGAGACCCAGTTCTTC. It specifies CSVENGWNQETQFF.

The chain uses TRBV6-6 and TRBJ2-3; D gene uncertain. V was trimmed by 0 bases and J by 1 base, leaving 8 bases between them. Germline lookup yields CDR1 MNHNY and CDR2 SVGAGI (reference sequence). The CDR3 contains 15 residues. CDR3 sequence: CASSYSNEGTDTQYF. CDR3 nucleotides: TGTGCCAGCAGTTACTCGAACGAAGGCACAGATACGCAGTATTTT.

This clonotype was recorded a few times. This chain joins TRBV6-5 and TRBJ1-4; D unclear. The CDR3 length is 14 residues. CDR1 and CDR2 from the germline V gene are MNHEY and SVGAGI. Trimming pared 8 bases from V and 7 bases from J, leaving 17 bases between. In DNA, the CDR3 is TGTGCCAGCGCTGCTCAGAGAGAGGGTGAAAAACTGTTTTTT. It encodes CASAAQREGEKLFF.

The chain has TRBV5-5 and TRBJ2-1; D tentatively fits TRBD1 or TRBD2 (5 bases each). V was cut by 0 bases and J by 4 bases, with 11 bases left in between. CDR3 size: 15 residues. Germline-derived CDR1 and CDR2 are SGHKS and YYEKEE (reference sequence). The CDR3 DNA follows: TGTGCCAGCAGCTTGGTGGGGACCGAGTACAATGAGCAGTTCTTC. It is translated as CASSLVGTEYNEQFF.

V gene TRBV6-4 combines with J gene TRBJ2-1; D is uncertain. V was shortened by 5 bases and J by 4 bases, with 9 bases between the two germline ends. Germline CDR1 MRHNA, CDR2 SNTAGT. This CDR3 region has 13 residues. CDR3: CASSNYPYNEQFF. Written as DNA, the CDR3 is TGTGCCAGCAGTAACTACCCTTACAATGAGCAGTTCTTC.

DNA of the CDR3: TGCAGCGGGGGGGGACAGGGCGGTCAGCCCCAGCATTTT. Translating gives CSGGGQGGQPQHF. V gene TRBV29-1 combines with J gene TRBJ1-5, with 9 bases aligning to TRBD1. The ends lost 7 bases at V and 6 bases at J; junction bases unmatched: 7. Germline V CDR1 and CDR2: SQVTM, ANQGSEA. This CDR3 has 13 residues.

The table lists this clonotype with a few counts. The rearrangement links TRBV6-2 or TRBV6-3 to TRBJ2-5; 7 bases line up with TRBD1. Gene TRBJ2-7 matches the end of the DNA better, so the J call may be wrong. The CDR3 is made up of 14 amino acids. Germline-derived CDR1 and CDR2 are MNHEY and SVGEGT. The CDR3: CASLKGQIYYEQYF. The CDR3 nucleotides are TGTGCCAGCTTAAAGGGACAGATATATTACGAGCAGTACTTC.

The chain couples TRBV7-9 to TRBJ2-7; no definite D call. The CDR3 sequence is 15 residues long. V lost 0 bases and J 0 bases, leaving 9 bases between the germline ends. The germline V gene encodes CDR1 SEHNR and CDR2 FQNEAQ (reference sequence). CDR3 DNA: TGTGCCAGCAGCTTAGCTTTGGAAAGCTCCTACGAGCAGTACTTC. This codes for CASSLALESSYEQYF.

The chain couples TRBV12-3 or TRBV12-4 to TRBJ1-6, with D possibly being TRBD1 (6 bases). The CDR3 length is 15 residues. V lost 4 bases, J lost 5 bases, and 12 bases lay in between. The CDR3 nucleotides read TGTGCCAGCAGTTCCCCGGCAGGGGATAATTCACCCCTCCACTTT. This gives the protein CASSSPAGDNSPLHF.

V gene TRBV4-2 combines with J gene TRBJ2-3; 9 nucleotides line up with TRBD2. V shed 0 bases, J shed 1 base, and the junction held 8 bases outside the gene matches. Germline lookup yields CDR1 LGHNA and CDR2 YNFKEQ. The CDR3 loop spans 18 amino acids. The CDR3 sequence is CASSQDLGSSGGTDTQYF. The CDR3 nucleotides are TGTGCCAGCAGCCAAGATCTTGGGTCTAGCGGGGGCACAGATACGCAGTATTTT.

Details on this clonotype: One end of the junction fails to match germline, which may point to a read error. The CDR3 is CASSDSQGQGAFF. CDR3 coding DNA: TGTGCCAGCAGTGACTCGCAGGGACAAGGAGCTTTCTTT. The chain links TRBV6-6 to TRBJ1-1, with D perhaps matching TRBD1 (6 bases). Germline values: CDR1 MNHNY, CDR2 SVGAGI (reference sequence). This CDR3 has 13 residues.

This chain uses TRBV10-3 with TRBJ2-2; no clear D gene. Trimming removed 7 bases at V and 1 base at J, with 10 bases between. Germline V gene lookup returns CDR1 ENHRY and CDR2 SYGVKD. The CDR3 has 14 amino acids. Here the CDR3 DNA reads TGTGCCATCACCAAGACGGGGAACACCGGGGAGCTGTTTTTT. Translating it yields CAITKTGNTGELFF.

The V and J genes are TRBV20-1 and TRBJ1-1; D is unresolved. In germline, CDR1 is DFQATT, CDR2 SNEGSKA (reference sequence). V gave up 5 bases and J gave up 0 bases, with 16 bases separating them. The CDR3 runs 15 residues. The CDR3 DNA is TGCAGTGCTTCGAGAGACGCGGGAATGAACACTGAAGCTTTCTTT. Its translation: CSASRDAGMNTEAFF.

The chain employs TRBV19 and TRBJ1-1; a weak D match, TRBD1 (6 bases). Per germline, CDR1 LNHDA and CDR2 SQIVND (reference sequence). V lost 1 base and J lost 6, with 15 bases in between. This CDR3 is built from 15 residues. CDR3 region: CASSIGTGRWAEAFF. In nucleotides, the CDR3 is TGTGCCAGTAGTATAGGCACAGGGAGGTGGGCTGAAGCTTTCTTT. The full variable domain, its missing parts supplied by reference TRBV19 and TRBJ1-1, is DGGITQSPKYLFRKEGQNVTLSCEQNLNHDAMYWYRQDPGQGLRLIYYSQIVNDFQKGDIAEGYSVSREKKESFPLTVTSAQKNPTAFYLCASSIGTGRWAEAFFGQGTRLTVV.

The chain uses TRBV6-5 and TRBJ1-2; D is unclear. Trimming took off 7 bases at V and 0 bases at J, with 9 bases between the two ends. The CDR3 is 13 residues long. Germline CDR1 MNHEY, CDR2 SVGAGI. Here the CDR3 reads CASKADPNYGYTF. DNA for the CDR3: TGTGCCAGCAAAGCGGATCCTAACTATGGCTACACCTTC.

This sequence joins TRBV28 and TRBJ2-3, with D hard to call. Germline lookup yields CDR1 MDHEN and CDR2 SYDVKM. V gave up 6 bases and J gave up 6 bases, with 7 bases separating them. The CDR3 covers 11 residues. The CDR3 sequence: CASRADDTQYF. In nucleotides, the CDR3 is TGTGCCAGCAGGGCAGACGATACGCAGTATTTT.

This clonotype was seen a few times. The V call is TRBV6-1, the J call TRBJ1-1; D gene ambiguous. Per the germline V gene, CDR1 is MNHNS and CDR2 is SASEGT. Trimming cost V 1 base and J 7 bases, with 10 bases left between them. This CDR3 has 13 amino acids. CDR3 amino acids: CASSEGGRGEAFF. CDR3 coding DNA: TGTGCCAGCAGTGAAGGGGGTAGAGGTGAAGCTTTCTTT.

In the case of this clonotype: At one end the junction does not follow the germline gene, possibly because of a read error. This chain uses TRBV7-8 with TRBJ2-5; TRBD2 might be the D (6 bases). This CDR3 spans 15 amino acids. CDR1 and CDR2 from the germline V gene are SGHVS and FQNEAQ. CDR3 in amino acids: CASSSSRTIREAQYF. CDR3 sequence (DNA): TGTGCCAGCAGCTCCTCGAGGACTATAAGAGAGGCCCAGTACTTC.